This T cell receptor beta chain was sequenced for a study of vaccination effects on CD4 cells after COVID-19. Clones were read by immunoSEQ multiplex PCR, and TCRdb kept only the in-frame ones, dropping some. The sample yields 65,000 to 80,000 clones, around 77% seen once. This CDR3 is 15 amino acids long. Germline V gene lookup returns CDR1 SGHTA and CDR2 FQGNSA. V shed 3 bases, J shed 8 bases, and the junction held 9 bases outside the gene matches. Having been cultured for about 10 days, the cells underwent CD4+ T cell isolation. Remarks on this clone: The antigen remains unidentified.

The specimen was CD4+ T cells from PBMCs cultured without peptide, collected before COVID-19 vaccination. This clonotype was obtained from a human donor who received a COVID-19 vaccine. This chain joins TRBV7-2 and TRBJ2-1; 8 nucleotides line up with TRBD1. The CDR3, as DNA: TGTGCCAGCAGCTTTTACCCGGACAGGGAGGATGAGCAGTTCTTC. As protein: CASSFYPDREDEQFF.